This T cell receptor (beta chain) is from a study of T cells in Graves' hyperthyroidism and ophthalmopathy. Overall study: Peripheral blood was obtained at initial diagnosis, preceding any treatment. The study's findings and limits: Stable hyperthyroidism was told apart from ophthalmopathy by a model built on 13 V-J features.

Amplification yielded TCR beta CDR3 regions, with RNA transcripts as the source. HTBI primers were employed in a first-round RT-PCR of the TCR CDR3. Via MiXCR, TCRdb re-called the multiplex PCR reads, giving one row per CDR3 protein. The table lists around 560,000 distinct CDR3 sequences, over 15% of them singletons, with around 19% in the top ten. This clonotype has at least ten counts. Its antigen is still unknown. The V segment lost 5 bases and the J segment 6 bases; nucleotides outside the gene matches: 10. The germline V gene has CDR1 SGHNT and CDR2 YENEEA. The CDR3 loop spans 16 amino acids. Hyperthyroidism had been newly diagnosed in patients aged 18 to 65, and its duration was under 2 months. About 10 ml of fresh peripheral blood supplied the PBMCs.

This chain joins TRBV11-3 and TRBJ2-2, with TRBD1 matching 9 bases. Sequencing was done on a sample of blood. This TCR derives from a woman in her late teens or twenties with Graves' hyperthyroidism. CDR3 DNA sequence: TGTGCCAGCAGCACCTCGAGGACAGGGGAAGCCGGGGAGCTGTTTTTT. Protein: CASSTSRTGEAGELFF.